This T cell receptor (beta chain) was captured in a study of blood T cell repertoires in COVID-19. This clone came up once. Looked up from germline, CDR1 is MNHEY and CDR2 is SMNVEV (reference sequence). The CDR3 sequence is 14 residues long. Deletions cut 2 bases from V and 4 bases from J, with 9 bases between. Libraries were prepared by immunoSEQ multiplex PCR; TCRdb keeps only in-frame clonotypes and omits some of them. Of 18,000 or so clones in the sample, more than 65% were seen once. This chain links TRBV27 with TRBJ1-5, with a possible D match to TRBD1 (6 bases). The sample consisted of peripheral blood. This sequence originates from a man between 65 and 79 years old with COVID-19, enrolled during active disease. This chain's CDR3 is CASSLVGGNQPQHF. In DNA, the CDR3 is TGTGCCAGCAGTTTAGTAGGGGGTAATCAGCCCCAGCATTTT.